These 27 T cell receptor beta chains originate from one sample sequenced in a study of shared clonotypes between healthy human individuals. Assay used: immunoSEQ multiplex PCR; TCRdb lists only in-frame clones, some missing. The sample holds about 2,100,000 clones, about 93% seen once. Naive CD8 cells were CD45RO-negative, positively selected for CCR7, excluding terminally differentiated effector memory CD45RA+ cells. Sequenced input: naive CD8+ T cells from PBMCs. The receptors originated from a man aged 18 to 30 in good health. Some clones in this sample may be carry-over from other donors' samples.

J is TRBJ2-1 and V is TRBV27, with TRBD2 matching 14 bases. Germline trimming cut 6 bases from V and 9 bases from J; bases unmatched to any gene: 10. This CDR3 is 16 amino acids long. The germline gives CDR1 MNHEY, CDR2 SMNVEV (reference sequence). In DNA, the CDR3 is TGTGCCAGCAGCAGTTCGACTAGCGGGAGGGCGATTGAGCAGTTCTTC. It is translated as CASSSSTSGRAIEQFF.

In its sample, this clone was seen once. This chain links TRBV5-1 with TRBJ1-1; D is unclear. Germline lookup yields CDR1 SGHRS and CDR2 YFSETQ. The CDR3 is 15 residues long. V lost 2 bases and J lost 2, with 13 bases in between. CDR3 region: CASSLSDPPNTEAFF. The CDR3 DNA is TGCGCCAGCAGCTTATCGGACCCACCTAACACTGAAGCTTTCTTT. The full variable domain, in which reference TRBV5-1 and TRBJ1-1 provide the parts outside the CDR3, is KAGVTQTPRYLIKTRGQQVTLSCSPISGHRSVSWYQQTPGQGLQFLFEYFSETQRNKGNFPGRFSGRQFSNSRSEMNVSTLELGDSALYLCASSLSDPPNTEAFFGQGTRLTVV.

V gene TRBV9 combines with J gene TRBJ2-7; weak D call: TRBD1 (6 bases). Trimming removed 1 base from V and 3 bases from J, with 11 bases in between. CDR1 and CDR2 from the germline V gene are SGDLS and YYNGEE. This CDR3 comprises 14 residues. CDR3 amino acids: CASSVTDRHYEQYF. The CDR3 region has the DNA TGTGCCAGCAGCGTAACGGACAGACACTACGAGCAGTACTTC.

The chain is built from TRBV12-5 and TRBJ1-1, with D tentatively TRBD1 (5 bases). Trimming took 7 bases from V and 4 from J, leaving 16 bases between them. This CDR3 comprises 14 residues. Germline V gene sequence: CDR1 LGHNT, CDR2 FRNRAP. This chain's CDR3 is CASAGGGTRTEAFF. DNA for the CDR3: TGTGCTAGTGCCGGGGGGGGGACCCGCACTGAAGCTTTCTTT. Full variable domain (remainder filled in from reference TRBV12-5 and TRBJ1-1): DARVTQTPRHKVTEMGQEVTMRCQPILGHNTVFWYRQTMMQGLELLAYFRNRAPLDDSGMPKDRFSAEMPDATLATLKIQPSEPRDSAVYFCASAGGGTRTEAFFGQGTRLTVV.

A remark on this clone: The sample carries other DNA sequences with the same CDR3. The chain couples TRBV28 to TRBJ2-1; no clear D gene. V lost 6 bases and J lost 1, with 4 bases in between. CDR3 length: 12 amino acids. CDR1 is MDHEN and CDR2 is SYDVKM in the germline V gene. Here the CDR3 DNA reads TGTGCCAGCAGCCCGTCCTACAATGAGCAGTTCTTC. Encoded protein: CASSPSYNEQFF.

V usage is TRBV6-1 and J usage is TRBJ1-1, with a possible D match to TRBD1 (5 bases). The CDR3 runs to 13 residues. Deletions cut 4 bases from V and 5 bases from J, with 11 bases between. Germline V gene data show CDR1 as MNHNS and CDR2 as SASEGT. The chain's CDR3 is CASSGGVMTEAFF. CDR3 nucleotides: TGTGCCAGCAGTGGGGGCGTTATGACTGAAGCTTTCTTT.

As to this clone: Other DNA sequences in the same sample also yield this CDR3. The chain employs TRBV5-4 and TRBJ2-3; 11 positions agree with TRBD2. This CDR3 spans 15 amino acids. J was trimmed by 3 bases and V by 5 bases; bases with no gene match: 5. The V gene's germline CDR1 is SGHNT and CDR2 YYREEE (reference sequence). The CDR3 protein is CASSFGLAGTDTQYF. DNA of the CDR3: TGTGCCAGCAGTTTCGGACTAGCGGGTACAGATACGCAGTATTTT.

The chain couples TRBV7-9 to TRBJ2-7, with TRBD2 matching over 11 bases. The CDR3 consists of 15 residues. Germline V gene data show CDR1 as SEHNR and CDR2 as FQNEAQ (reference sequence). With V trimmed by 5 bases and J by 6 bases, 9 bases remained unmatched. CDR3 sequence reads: CASSPVAGGGSEQYF. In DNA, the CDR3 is TGTGCCAGCAGCCCCGTAGCGGGAGGGGGCTCCGAGCAGTACTTC.

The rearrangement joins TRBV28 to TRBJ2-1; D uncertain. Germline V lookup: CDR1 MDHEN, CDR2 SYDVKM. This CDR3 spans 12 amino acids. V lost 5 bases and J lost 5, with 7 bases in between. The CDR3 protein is CASSRVDNEQFF. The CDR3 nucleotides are TGTGCCAGCAGTCGTGTCGACAATGAGCAGTTCTTC.

The CDR3 loop is CAWSVRFTSTDTQYF. CDR3 DNA sequence: TGTGCCTGGAGTGTACGGTTCACTAGCACAGATACGCAGTATTTT. The genes are TRBV30 and TRBJ2-3; D is undetermined. The V end lost 0 bases, the J end lost 0 bases, and 10 bases lay between the germline ends. The germline CDR1 and CDR2 sequences are GTSNPN and SVGIG (reference sequence). The CDR3 contains 15 residues.

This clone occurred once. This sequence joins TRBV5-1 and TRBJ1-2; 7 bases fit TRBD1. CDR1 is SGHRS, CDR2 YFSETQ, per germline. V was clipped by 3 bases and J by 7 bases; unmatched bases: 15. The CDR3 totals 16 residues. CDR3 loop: CASSSMGHTGVVGYTF. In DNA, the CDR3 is TGCGCCAGCAGCTCCATGGGTCATACAGGGGTTGTTGGCTACACCTTC.

In nucleotides, the CDR3 is TGTGCCAGCAGTTTACAGGATCCCTACCTTTATGGCTACACCTTC. As protein: CASSLQDPYLYGYTF. The chain is built from TRBV28 and TRBJ1-2; D not resolved. Germline assignment: CDR1 MDHEN and CDR2 SYDVKM. The ends were cut back, 2 bases at V and 5 bases at J, with 15 bases in the middle. CDR3 length: 15 amino acids.

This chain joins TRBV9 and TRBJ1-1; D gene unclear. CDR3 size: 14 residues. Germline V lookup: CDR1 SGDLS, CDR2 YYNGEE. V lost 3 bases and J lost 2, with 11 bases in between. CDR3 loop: CASSADIGNTEAFF. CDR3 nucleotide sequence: TGTGCCAGCAGCGCCGATATTGGTAACACTGAAGCTTTCTTT.

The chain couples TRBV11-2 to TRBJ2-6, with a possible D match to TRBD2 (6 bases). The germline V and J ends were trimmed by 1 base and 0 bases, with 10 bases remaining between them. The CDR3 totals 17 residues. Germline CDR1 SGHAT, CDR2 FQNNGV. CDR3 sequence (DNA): TGTGCCAGCAGCTTAGTGCGGGGAGGCTCTGGGGCCAACGTCCTGACTTTC. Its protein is CASSLVRGGSGANVLTF.

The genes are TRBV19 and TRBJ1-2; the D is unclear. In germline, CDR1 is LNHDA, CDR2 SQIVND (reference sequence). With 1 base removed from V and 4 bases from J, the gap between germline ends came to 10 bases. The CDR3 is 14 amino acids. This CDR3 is CASSIGGDLYGYTF. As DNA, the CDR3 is TGTGCCAGTAGTATAGGGGGAGACCTCTATGGCTACACCTTC. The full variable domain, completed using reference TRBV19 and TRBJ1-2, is DGGITQSPKYLFRKEGQNVTLSCEQNLNHDAMYWYRQDPGQGLRLIYYSQIVNDFQKGDIAEGYSVSREKKESFPLTVTSAQKNPTAFYLCASSIGGDLYGYTFGSGTRLTVV.

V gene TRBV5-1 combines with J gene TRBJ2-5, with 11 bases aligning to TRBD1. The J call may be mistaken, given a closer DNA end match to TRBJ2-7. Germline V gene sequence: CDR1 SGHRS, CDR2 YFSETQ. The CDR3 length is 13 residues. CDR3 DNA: TGCGCCAGCAGCACCGGGACAGGGGGCGAGCAGTACTTC. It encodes CASSTGTGGEQYF.

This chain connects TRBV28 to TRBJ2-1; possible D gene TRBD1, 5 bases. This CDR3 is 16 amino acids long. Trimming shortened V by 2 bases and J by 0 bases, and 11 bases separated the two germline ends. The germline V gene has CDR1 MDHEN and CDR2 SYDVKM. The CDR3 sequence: CASSLQGPSSYNEQFF. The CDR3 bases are TGTGCCAGCAGTTTACAGGGTCCTAGCTCCTACAATGAGCAGTTCTTC.

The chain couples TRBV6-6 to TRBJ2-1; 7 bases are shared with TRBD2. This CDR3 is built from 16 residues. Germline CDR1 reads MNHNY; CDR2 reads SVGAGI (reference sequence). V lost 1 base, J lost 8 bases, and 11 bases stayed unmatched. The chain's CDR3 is CASSYWVGGSRDEQFF. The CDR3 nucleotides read TGTGCCAGCAGTTACTGGGTCGGCGGGAGTCGAGATGAGCAGTTCTTC.

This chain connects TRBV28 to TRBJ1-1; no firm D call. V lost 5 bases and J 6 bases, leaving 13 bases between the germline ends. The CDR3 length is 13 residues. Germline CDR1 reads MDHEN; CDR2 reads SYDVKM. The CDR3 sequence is CASSKDRGSEAFF. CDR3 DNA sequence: TGTGCCAGCAGTAAAGACCGTGGCTCTGAAGCTTTCTTT.

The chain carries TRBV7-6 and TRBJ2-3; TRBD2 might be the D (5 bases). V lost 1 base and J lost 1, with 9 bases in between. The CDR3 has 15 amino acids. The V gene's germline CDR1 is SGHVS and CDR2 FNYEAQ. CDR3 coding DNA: TGTGCCAGCAGCTTAGGGGTTAGCGGCACAGATACGCAGTATTTT. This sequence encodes CASSLGVSGTDTQYF.

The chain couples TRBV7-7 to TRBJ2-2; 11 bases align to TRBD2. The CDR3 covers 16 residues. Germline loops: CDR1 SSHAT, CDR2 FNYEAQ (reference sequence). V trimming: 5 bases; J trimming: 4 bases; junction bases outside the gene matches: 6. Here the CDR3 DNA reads TGTGCCAGCAGCAAAAGTAGCGGGAGGGCCACCGGGGAGCTGTTTTTT. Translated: CASSKSSGRATGELFF.

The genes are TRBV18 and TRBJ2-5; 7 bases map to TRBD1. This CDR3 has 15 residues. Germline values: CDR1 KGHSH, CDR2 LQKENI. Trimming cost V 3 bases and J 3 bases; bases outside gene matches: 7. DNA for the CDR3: TGTGCCAGCTCACCCGAACGGACAGGAAAAGAGACCCAGTACTTC. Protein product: CASSPERTGKETQYF.

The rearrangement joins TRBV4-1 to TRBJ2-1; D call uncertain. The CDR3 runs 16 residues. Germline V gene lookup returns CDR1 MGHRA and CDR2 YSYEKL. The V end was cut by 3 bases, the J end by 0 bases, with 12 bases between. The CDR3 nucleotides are TGCGCCAGCAGCCATGCTACCGGGCCCTCCTACAATGAGCAGTTCTTC. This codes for CASSHATGPSYNEQFF.

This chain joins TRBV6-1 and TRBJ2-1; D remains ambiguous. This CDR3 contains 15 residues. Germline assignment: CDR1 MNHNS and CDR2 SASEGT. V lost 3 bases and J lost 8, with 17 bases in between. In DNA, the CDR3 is TGTGCCAGCAGTGAGTATAGCCCAGTGGGCGATGAGCAGTTCTTC. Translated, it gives CASSEYSPVGDEQFF.

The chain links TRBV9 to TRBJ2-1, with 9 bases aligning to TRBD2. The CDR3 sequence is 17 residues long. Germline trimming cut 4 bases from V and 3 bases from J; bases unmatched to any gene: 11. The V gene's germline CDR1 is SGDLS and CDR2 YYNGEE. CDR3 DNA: TGTGCCAGCAGCCACTCTAGCGGGATGAACCTCTACAATGAGCAGTTCTTC. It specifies CASSHSSGMNLYNEQFF.

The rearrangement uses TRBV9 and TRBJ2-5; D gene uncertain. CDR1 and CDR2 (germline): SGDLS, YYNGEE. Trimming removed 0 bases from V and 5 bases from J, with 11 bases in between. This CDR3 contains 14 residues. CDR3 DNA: TGTGCCAGCAGCGTAGGGATGGGCCCGGAGACCCAGTACTTC. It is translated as CASSVGMGPETQYF.

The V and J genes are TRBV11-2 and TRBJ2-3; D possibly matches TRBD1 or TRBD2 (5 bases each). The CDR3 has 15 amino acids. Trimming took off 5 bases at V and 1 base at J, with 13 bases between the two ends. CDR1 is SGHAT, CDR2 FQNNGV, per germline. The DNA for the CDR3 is TGTGCCAGCAGCCTTCTGGGGGTTGGCACAGATACGCAGTATTTT. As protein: CASSLLGVGTDTQYF.